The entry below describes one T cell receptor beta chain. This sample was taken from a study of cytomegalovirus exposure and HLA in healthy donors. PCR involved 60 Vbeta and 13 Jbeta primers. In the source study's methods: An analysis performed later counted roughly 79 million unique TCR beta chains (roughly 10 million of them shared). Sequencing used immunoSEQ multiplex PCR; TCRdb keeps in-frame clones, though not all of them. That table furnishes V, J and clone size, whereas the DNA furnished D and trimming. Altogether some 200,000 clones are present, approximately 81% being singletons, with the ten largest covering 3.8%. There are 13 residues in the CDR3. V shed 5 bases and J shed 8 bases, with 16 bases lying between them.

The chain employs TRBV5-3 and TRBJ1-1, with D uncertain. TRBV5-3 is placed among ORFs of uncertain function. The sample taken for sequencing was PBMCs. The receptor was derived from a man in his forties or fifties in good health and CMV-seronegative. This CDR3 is CARRGSEGLEAFF. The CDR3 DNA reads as TGTGCCAGAAGGGGGTCAGAGGGCCTCGAAGCTTTCTTT.